One and the same sample provided the 19 T cell receptor beta chains below, sequenced in a study of CD8 T cells in Susac syndrome. With random hexamers, roughly 0.45 to 1 ug RNA was reverse transcribed. TCRdb used MiXCR to reprocess the immunoSEQ multiplex PCR reads, holding one entry per CDR3 protein. The table has 150,000 to 180,000 distinct CDR3 sequences, about 94% seen once. Sequencing input: CD8+ T cells from PBMCs. The receptors come from a human donor with multiple sclerosis.

This rearrangement joins TRBV19 to TRBJ1-1; maybe TRBD1 (5 bases). Per germline, CDR1 LNHDA and CDR2 SQIVND (reference sequence). Between the trimmed V and J ends, which lost 3 bases and 5 bases, there was a span of 10 bases. The CDR3 covers 13 residues. The CDR3 DNA is TGTGCCAGTAGTATGGGGGTAGGGACTGAAGCTTTCTTT. This gives the protein CASSMGVGTEAFF.

The table lists this clonotype with a count of one. V gene TRBV13 combines with J gene TRBJ2-1; D possibly matches TRBD1 or TRBD2 (6 bases each). The CDR3 sequence is 15 residues long. Deletions cut 4 bases from V and 1 base from J, with 11 bases between. The germline V gene encodes CDR1 PRHDT and CDR2 FYEKMQ (reference sequence). The CDR3 sequence is CASSSEGGSYNEQFF. The CDR3 DNA is TGTGCCAGCAGCTCCGAAGGGGGGTCCTACAATGAGCAGTTCTTC.

The rearrangement uses TRBV28 and TRBJ1-5; D possibly corresponds to TRBD1 (6 bases). Germline CDR1 is MDHEN and CDR2 is SYDVKM. The CDR3 consists of 14 residues. Trimming stripped 3 bases from V and 6 bases from J, with 12 bases between. The CDR3 nucleotides are TGTGCCAGCAGTTTGGTCACAGGGACTCAGCCCCAGCATTTT. Its protein is CASSLVTGTQPQHF.

The rearrangement uses TRBV9 and TRBJ2-5, with D perhaps given as TRBD1 or TRBD2 (5 bases each). The V end was cut by 3 bases, the J end by 5 bases, with 14 bases between. The CDR3 loop spans 14 amino acids. Per germline, CDR1 SGDLS and CDR2 YYNGEE. CDR3: CASSEDGGRETQYF. CDR3 DNA: TGTGCCAGCAGCGAAGATGGGGGACGGGAGACCCAGTACTTC.

This clonotype showed up just a few times. V and J are TRBV19 and TRBJ1-5; D is unclear. The CDR3 sequence is 14 residues long. Germline assignment: CDR1 LNHDA and CDR2 SQIVND (reference sequence). V lost 7 bases and J 0 bases, leaving 10 bases between the germline ends. Written as DNA, the CDR3 is TGTGCCAGTAAGGAGGGTAATAGCAATCAGCCCCAGCATTTT. Translated, it gives CASKEGNSNQPQHF.

The J gene is TRBJ1-6, the V gene TRBV7-3, with 8 nucleotides matching TRBD1. V gave up 2 bases and J gave up 9 bases; unmatched junction bases: 6. This CDR3 has 15 amino acids. Per germline, CDR1 SGHTA and CDR2 FQGTGA. CDR3 amino acids: CASSLGTGGGSPLHF. The CDR3 bases are TGTGCCAGCAGCTTAGGAACAGGGGGTGGTTCACCCCTCCACTTT.

The rearrangement uses TRBV19 and TRBJ2-7; 9 nucleotides line up with TRBD1. Germline CDR1 reads LNHDA; CDR2 reads SQIVND (reference sequence). This CDR3 contains 13 residues. V shed 4 bases, J shed 5 bases, and the junction held 3 bases outside the gene matches. CDR3 sequence (DNA): TGTGCCAGTAGTACTACAGGGGGCCACGAGCAGTACTTC. It translates to CASSTTGGHEQYF.

This clonotype showed up just a few times. The chain is built from TRBV9 and TRBJ1-2; D unclear. Germline CDR1 reads SGDLS; CDR2 reads YYNGEE. V lost 5 bases, J lost 8 bases, and 7 bases lay in between. The CDR3 totals 10 residues. The CDR3 protein is CASSGSGYTF. In nucleotides, the CDR3 is TGTGCCAGCAGTGGCTCGGGCTACACCTTC.

This clonotype was detected only once. The chain links TRBV5-6 to TRBJ2-5, with D perhaps matching TRBD1 or TRBD2 (7 bases each). The CDR3 has 14 amino acids. The germline gives CDR1 SGHDT, CDR2 YYEEEE. The V and J ends lost 4 bases and 4 bases respectively, with 14 bases between them. The CDR3 nucleotides are TGTGCCAGCAGCCGCGGGGGACAGATAGAGACCCAGTACTTC. It encodes CASSRGGQIETQYF.

The genes are TRBV20-1 and TRBJ1-6; 7 positions match TRBD1. The CDR3 has 14 residues. CDR1 is DFQATT and CDR2 is SNEGSKA in the germline V gene (reference sequence). V gave up 1 base and J gave up 8 bases; unmatched junction bases: 5. The CDR3 is CSARGQGRDSPLHF. CDR3 nucleotide sequence: TGCAGTGCTAGAGGACAGGGACGAGATTCACCCCTCCACTTT.

This clonotype came up once. The chain carries TRBV7-8 and TRBJ2-6; 9 nucleotides match TRBD2. V lost 5 bases and J lost 1; bases outside the gene matches: 12. Germline V gene lookup returns CDR1 SGHVS and CDR2 FQNEAQ. CDR3 length equals 19 residues. The CDR3 loop reads CASSPILAGSLSGANVLTF. For the CDR3, the DNA is TGTGCCAGCAGCCCCATCCTAGCGGGGAGTCTTTCTGGGGCCAACGTCCTGACTTTC.

V gene TRBV6-5 combines with J gene TRBJ2-3; D might be TRBD2 (6 bases). The CDR3 totals 14 residues. The V gene's germline CDR1 is MNHEY and CDR2 SVGAGI. Trimming took 0 bases from V and 4 from J, leaving 8 bases between them. This CDR3 is CASSYSEGADTQYF. The CDR3 bases are TGTGCCAGCAGTTACTCGGAGGGAGCAGATACGCAGTATTTT.

This chain joins TRBV30 and TRBJ1-2; D ambiguous. The CDR3 is 13 amino acids. Trimming stripped 2 bases from V and 4 bases from J, with 11 bases between. Germline V gives CDR1 GTSNPN, CDR2 SVGIG (reference sequence). This chain's CDR3 is CAWSFAESYGYTF. The CDR3 coding sequence is TGTGCCTGGAGTTTTGCGGAAAGCTATGGCTACACCTTC.

The chain links TRBV14 to TRBJ2-2; 9 bases are shared with TRBD1. This CDR3 is built from 16 residues. Looked up from germline, CDR1 is SGHDN and CDR2 is FVKESK. Germline trimming cut 4 bases from V and 4 bases from J; bases unmatched to any gene: 7. The CDR3 loop is CASSLATGGSTGELFF. CDR3 bases: TGTGCCAGCAGCCTCGCGACAGGGGGGTCCACCGGGGAGCTGTTTTTT.

This chain uses TRBV30 with TRBJ1-2; D is uncertain. The germline V gene has CDR1 GTSNPN and CDR2 SVGIG (reference sequence). The V gene lost 1 base and the J gene lost 4 bases, with 16 bases spanning the gap. The CDR3 extends over 15 amino acids. The CDR3 is CAWSGVGGSSYGYTF. DNA of the CDR3: TGTGCCTGGAGTGGCGTCGGAGGGTCTAGCTATGGCTACACCTTC.

The chain links TRBV29-1 to TRBJ2-7; a weak D match, TRBD1 (6 bases). V dropped 3 bases and J dropped 5 bases, with 17 bases sitting between them. The CDR3 is 14 residues long. Looked up from germline, CDR1 is SQVTM and CDR2 is ANQGSEA. The CDR3: CSVDTGTSKDEQYF. Written as DNA, the CDR3 is TGCAGCGTTGACACCGGGACATCAAAGGACGAGCAGTACTTC.

The chain employs TRBV15 and TRBJ1-6, with TRBD1 as a possible D gene (5 bases). Germline values: CDR1 LNHNV, CDR2 YYDKDF (reference sequence). The CDR3 loop spans 17 amino acids. V lost 0 bases to trimming and J lost 3 bases, with 12 bases between them. The CDR3 spells CATSRDTGDHYNSPLHF. CDR3 DNA: TGTGCCACCAGCAGAGATACGGGGGATCACTATAATTCACCCCTCCACTTT.

The V call is TRBV2, the J call TRBJ1-4, with D unresolved. The CDR3 has 15 amino acids. V lost 6 bases to trimming and J lost 0 bases, with 11 bases between them. Per the germline V gene, CDR1 is SNHLY and CDR2 is FYNNEI. DNA of the CDR3: TGTGCCAGCAGAGTTAGCCTTGCAACTAATGAAAAACTGTTTTTT. This gives the protein CASRVSLATNEKLFF.

V is TRBV29-1 and J is TRBJ1-2; the D is unclear. This CDR3 contains 12 residues. Trimming left V 4 bases short and J 0 bases short, with 6 bases between. In germline, CDR1 is SQVTM, CDR2 ANQGSEA. The DNA for the CDR3 is TGCAGCGTTGTGACAACTAACTATGGCTACACCTTC. Encoded protein: CSVVTTNYGYTF.